This T cell receptor (beta chain) was found in a study of cytomegalovirus exposure and HLA in healthy donors. Study information: Early on, a data release was issued that held approximately 92 million unique TCRs from HLA-typed donors.

Trimming stripped 7 bases from V and 4 bases from J, with 17 bases between. Per germline, CDR1 LNHDA and CDR2 SQIVND (reference sequence). CDR3 length: 15 amino acids. The study ran its PCR with 60 Vbeta and 13 Jbeta primers. Generated by immunoSEQ multiplex PCR, the TCRdb table keeps only in-frame clones and is missing some. The sample records some 130,000 clones, approximately 80% being singletons. Though nominally healthy at sampling, donors likely had unrecorded immune exposures. V gene TRBV19 combines with J gene TRBJ1-3; the D gene is possibly TRBD1 (5 bases). The sample consisted of PBMCs. This clonotype was sampled from a male donor in good health and CMV-seropositive. This CDR3 is CASTETGGRGNTIYF. Here the CDR3 DNA reads TGTGCCAGTACCGAGACGGGGGGTCGAGGAAACACCATATATTTT.